The rows below give T cell receptor beta chains drawn from one sample of a study of blood T cell repertoires in COVID-19. Data came from immunoSEQ multiplex PCR; TCRdb stores just in-frame clones and leaves some out. The top ten clones hold approximately 23% of a sample with around 40,000 clones, more than 65% of them seen once. The specimen was peripheral blood. The origin of the receptors is a man between 65 and 80 years old with acute or convalescent COVID-19. Each CDR3 is given with its conserved first and last residue. D genes are given only for firm matches. Where a row states a size, it is once, few, many or the class of an expanded clone; other rows omit it.

.,TRBJ2-1,TRBV3-1/TRBV3-2,.,TGTGCCAGCAGCCTTCTCGGACTGGTGGAGCAGTTCTTC,CASSLLGLVEQFF
.,TRBJ2-1,TRBV29-1,.,TGCAGCGTTGAGGAGGGATCGAATGAGCAGTTCTTC,CSVEEGSNEQFF
.,TRBJ2-1,TRBV5-1,.,TGCGCCAGCAGGGCACAGGGGGGGAACCACAATGAGCAGTTCTTC,CASRAQGGNHNEQFF
TRBD2,TRBJ2-1,TRBV27,.,TGTGCCAGCAGTTTAACCCCAAGCGGGAGAGGGGATGAGCAGTTCTTC,CASSLTPSGRGDEQFF
.,TRBJ1-1,TRBV20-1,.,TGCAGTGCTAGAGATGGGAGGGGAGCTTTCTTT,CSARDGRGAFF
TRBD2,TRBJ2-7,TRBV10-3,.,TGTGCCATCAGTGTGGGTATGGCTAGCGGTTCCTACGAGCAGTACTTC,CAISVGMASGSYEQYF
TRBD2,TRBJ2-7,TRBV4-2,.,TGTGCCAGCAGCCAAGATTTGGCGGGAGTACGGTCCTACGAGCAGTACTTC,CASSQDLAGVRSYEQYF
TRBD1,TRBJ1-5,TRBV6-2/TRBV6-3,.,TGTGCCAGCAGTTACATCAGGGGGTTGGAGCCCCAGCATTTT,CASSYIRGLEPQHF
.,TRBJ2-3,TRBV27,.,TGTGCCAGCAGTTTCCAGGGAACAGATACGCAGTATTTT,CASSFQGTDTQYF
.,TRBJ2-7,TRBV6-2/TRBV6-3,.,TGTGCCAGCAGTTACGACCGAGGCGAGCAGTACTTC,CASSYDRGEQYF
TRBD2,TRBJ2-5,TRBV5-1,few,TGCGCCAGCAGCTTGGGTTCTAGCGGGAGAGGAGAGACCCAGTACTTC,CASSLGSSGRGETQYF
TRBD1,TRBJ2-7,TRBV29-1,.,TGCAGCGTTGAAGAAGGGACAGGGGGCGAGGCTTACGAGCAGTACTTC,CSVEEGTGGEAYEQYF
TRBD1,TRBJ2-7,TRBV11-2,.,TGTGCCAGCAGCTTGAGGACAGGGAACGAGCAGTACTTC,CASSLRTGNEQYF
.,TRBJ2-2,TRBV3-1/TRBV3-2,.,TGTGCCAGCAGCCAAGGAATGGGCATACGCACCGGGGAGCTGTTTTTT,CASSQGMGIRTGELFF
TRBD1,TRBJ2-4,TRBV5-4,.,TGTGCCAGCAACACCGGGACAGATAAAAACATTCAGTACTTC,CASNTGTDKNIQYF
.,TRBJ2-7,TRBV12-3/TRBV12-4,.,TGTGCCAGCAGTTTACACACAAGCTACGAGCAGTACTTC,CASSLHTSYEQYF
.,TRBJ1-2,TRBV19,.,TGTGCCAGTAGTATAGCTCTCGGACAGTATGGCTACACCTTC,CASSIALGQYGYTF
.,TRBJ1-5,TRBV10-3,.,TGTGCCTCCTCGGGGGGCAGCCCCAGTTGGAATCAGCCCCAGCATTTT,CASSGGSPSWNQPQHF
TRBD1,TRBJ2-5,TRBV7-9,.,TGTGCCAGCAGCTTAAACCGGGACAGGGGGCAAGAGACCCAGTACTTC,CASSLNRDRGQETQYF
.,TRBJ1-4,TRBV7-9,.,TGTGCCATCCTCGTGGAGGGTAGAGAAAAACTGTTTTTT,CAILVEGREKLFF
.,TRBJ2-2,TRBV18,.,TGTGCCAGCTCACCATTCTCGACACCAGGTACCGGGGAGCTGTTTTTT,CASSPFSTPGTGELFF
TRBD1,TRBJ1-2,TRBV4-2,.,TGTGCCAGCAGCCCCGACAGGGACAACCGCTATGGCTACACCTTC,CASSPDRDNRYGYTF
.,TRBJ1-5,TRBV28,.,TGTGCCAGCAGTCCCGGGACATACATCATGTCACGGCCCCAGCATTTT,CASSPGTYIMSRPQHF
.,TRBJ1-1,TRBV14,.,TGTGCCAGCAGCCGAGATAAGGGGCGAGCTTTCTTT,CASSRDKGRAFF
TRBD1,TRBJ1-6,TRBV5-1,.,TGCGCCAGCAGCGCCGGGACAGGGGAGGGCACCCTCCACTTT,CASSAGTGEGTLHF
.,TRBJ1-2,TRBV23-1,.,TGCGCCAGCAGTCAATCGTGGCATTCTAACTATGGCTACACCTTC,CASSQSWHSNYGYTF
TRBD2,TRBJ2-7,TRBV2,once,TGTGCCAGCCGGGGGAGGGGAACATACGAGCAGTACTTC,CASRGRGTYEQYF
.,TRBJ1-2,TRBV20-1,few,TGCAGTGCTAGAGATGGAAGGAGGGAGGGCTTC,CSARDGRREGF